The 15 T cell receptor beta chains below were found in one sample sequenced in a study of cytotoxic CD8 clonotypes in ibrutinib-treated CLL. Assay: immunoSEQ multiplex PCR; the TCRdb copy retains only in-frame clones and omits some. The table includes roughly 180,000 clones, around 80% detected once. The sequences come from PBMCs, collected after 24 months of ibrutinib treatment. The receptor set was obtained from a human donor with chronic lymphocytic leukemia.

The chain recombines TRBV10-2 with TRBJ2-1, with D uncertain. Trimming removed 6 bases at V and 4 bases at J, with 13 bases between. Germline lookup yields CDR1 WSHSY and CDR2 SAAADI. This CDR3 region has 14 residues. DNA of the CDR3: TGCGCCAGCAGCCTAGACCTGATTTACAATGAGCAGTTCTTC. Amino acid sequence: CASSLDLIYNEQFF.

The CDR3 DNA reads as TGTGCCAGCAGTGACAGTAACTACTACGAGCAGTACTTC. This translates into CASSDSNYYEQYF. V and J are TRBV6-1 and TRBJ2-7, with D unclear. The CDR3 covers 13 residues. The V end was cut by 3 bases, the J end by 3 bases, with 9 bases between. Germline loops: CDR1 MNHNS, CDR2 SASEGT.

This clone came up a few times. CDR3 in amino acids: CASSLGRGFYGYTF. The CDR3 DNA follows: TGCGCCAGCAGCTTGGGCAGGGGCTTCTATGGCTACACCTTC. The chain recombines TRBV5-1 with TRBJ1-2, with a tentative D call TRBD1 (6 bases). Germline CDR1 SGHRS, CDR2 YFSETQ. Trimming pared 0 bases from V and 4 bases from J, leaving 10 bases between. The CDR3 totals 14 residues.

This clone showed up just a few times. This chain connects TRBV30 to TRBJ1-2; D is uncertain. From germline, CDR1 is GTSNPN and CDR2 SVGIG (reference sequence). The CDR3 has 15 amino acids. The germline V and J ends were trimmed by 0 bases and 1 base, with 12 bases remaining between them. The chain's CDR3 is CAWSVGLAVNYGYTF. The CDR3 bases are TGTGCCTGGAGTGTAGGGTTGGCAGTTAACTATGGCTACACCTTC. The whole variable domain, filled in from reference TRBV30 and TRBJ1-2, reads SQTIHQWPATLVQPVGSPLSLECTVEGTSNPNLYWYRQAAGRGLQLLFYSVGIGQISSEVPQNLSASRPQDRQFILSSKKLLLSDSGFYLCAWSVGLAVNYGYTFGSGTRLTVV.

V gene TRBV25-1 combines with J gene TRBJ1-4; D might be TRBD1 (5 bases). The germline CDR1 and CDR2 sequences are MGHDK and SYGVNS. Trimming cost V 2 bases and J 4 bases, with 8 bases left between them. The CDR3 is 14 amino acids. The CDR3 sequence: CASSEAGGNEKLFF. Here the CDR3 DNA reads TGTGCCAGCAGTGAAGCTGGGGGTAATGAAAAACTGTTTTTT. Full variable domain (missing parts from reference TRBV25-1 and TRBJ1-4): EADIYQTPRYLVIGTGKKITLECSQTMGHDKMYWYQQDPGMELHLIHYSYGVNSTEKGDLSSESTVSRIRTEHFPLTLESARPSHTSQYLCASSEAGGNEKLFFGSGTQLSVL.

The V and J genes are TRBV29-1 and TRBJ2-3, with 8 nucleotides matching TRBD1. In germline, CDR1 is SQVTM, CDR2 ANQGSEA. Trimming removed 8 bases from V and 3 bases from J; junction bases left unmatched: 7. The CDR3 consists of 13 residues. CDR3 in amino acids: CSMSGGPTDTQYF. Here the CDR3 DNA reads TGCAGCATGTCAGGGGGCCCAACAGATACGCAGTATTTT.

The gene calls are TRBV10-3 and TRBJ2-3, with 10 bases matching TRBD2. The V segment lost 2 bases and the J segment 5 bases; nucleotides outside the gene matches: 7. This CDR3 comprises 16 residues. Germline V gives CDR1 ENHRY, CDR2 SYGVKD. CDR3 DNA: TGTGCCATCAGTGAGCTTCTAGCGGGAGCTAGAGATACGCAGTATTTT. It is translated as CAISELLAGARDTQYF.

The CDR3 region has the DNA TGTGCCAGCAGCCCTATTCGACCCTCGGGCTCCTACAATGAGCAGTTCTTC. Protein: CASSPIRPSGSYNEQFF. The chain recombines TRBV7-3 with TRBJ2-1; D is unresolved. Trimming removed 5 bases from V and 0 bases from J, with 17 bases in between. CDR1 and CDR2 (germline): SGHTA, FQGTGA. The CDR3 covers 17 residues. The full variable domain, its missing parts supplied by reference TRBV7-3 and TRBJ2-1, is GAGVSQTPSNKVTEKGKYVELRCDPISGHTALYWYRQSLGQGPEFLIYFQGTGAADDSGLPNDRFFAVRPEGSVSTLKIQRTERGDSAVYLCASSPIRPSGSYNEQFFGPGTRLTVL.

This chain joins TRBV7-2 and TRBJ1-1, with D maybe TRBD1 (5 bases). CDR1 and CDR2 from the germline V gene are SGHTA and FQGNSA. The V end was cut by 4 bases, the J end by 1 base, with 10 bases between. This CDR3 is 14 amino acids long. CDR3 in amino acids: CASSSYDRNTEAFF. CDR3 nucleotide sequence: TGTGCCAGCAGCTCCTACGACAGGAACACTGAAGCTTTCTTT.

The chain links TRBV5-1 to TRBJ2-3; D is possibly TRBD2 (5 bases). The V and J ends lost 1 base and 4 bases respectively, with 7 bases between them. From germline, CDR1 is SGHRS and CDR2 YFSETQ. There are 13 residues in the CDR3. The CDR3 protein is CASSLYGADTQYF. Written as DNA, the CDR3 is TGCGCCAGCAGCTTGTACGGGGCAGATACGCAGTATTTT.

J is TRBJ1-1 and V is TRBV6-6; D unclear. CDR1 is MNHNY, CDR2 SVGAGI, per germline (reference sequence). V gave up 5 bases and J gave up 4 bases, with 14 bases separating them. The CDR3 spans 14 residues. The CDR3 DNA follows: TGTGCCAGCAGTAGAATAAGTAGGACCACTGAAGCTTTCTTT. Amino acid sequence: CASSRISRTTEAFF.

The chain links TRBV19 to TRBJ1-1; D remains ambiguous. Between the trimmed V and J ends, which lost 2 bases and 6 bases, there was a span of 4 bases. Germline CDR1 reads LNHDA; CDR2 reads SQIVND (reference sequence). The CDR3 is made up of 11 amino acids. CDR3 sequence: CASSIRAEAFF. The CDR3 DNA reads as TGTGCCAGTAGTATACGGGCTGAAGCTTTCTTT.

The chain links TRBV28 to TRBJ1-2, with 8 bases matching TRBD1. This CDR3 is built from 12 residues. V shed 8 bases and J 7 bases; nucleotides not matched to a gene: 6. From germline, CDR1 is MDHEN and CDR2 SYDVKM. The CDR3 bases are TGTGCCAGCGAGGGGACAGGCGGTGGCTACACCTTC. Translation: CASEGTGGGYTF.

The chain is built from TRBV9 and TRBJ1-2; TRBD1 agrees at 9 bases. Germline CDR1 SGDLS, CDR2 YYNGEE. CDR3 length equals 14 residues. V gave up 1 base and J gave up 6 bases; unmatched junction bases: 4. The CDR3 region has the DNA TGTGCCAGCAGCGTATTGGGACAGGGAAATGGCTACACCTTC. This translates into CASSVLGQGNGYTF.

V usage is TRBV7-8 and J usage is TRBJ1-2; D unclear. Germline V gives CDR1 SGHVS, CDR2 FQNEAQ. The CDR3 consists of 16 residues. V was cut by 1 base and J by 0 bases, with 12 bases left in between. CDR3 nucleotides: TGTGCCAGCAGCTTAGAAGGGATCCAAGCTAACTATGGCTACACCTTC. Its protein is CASSLEGIQANYGYTF.